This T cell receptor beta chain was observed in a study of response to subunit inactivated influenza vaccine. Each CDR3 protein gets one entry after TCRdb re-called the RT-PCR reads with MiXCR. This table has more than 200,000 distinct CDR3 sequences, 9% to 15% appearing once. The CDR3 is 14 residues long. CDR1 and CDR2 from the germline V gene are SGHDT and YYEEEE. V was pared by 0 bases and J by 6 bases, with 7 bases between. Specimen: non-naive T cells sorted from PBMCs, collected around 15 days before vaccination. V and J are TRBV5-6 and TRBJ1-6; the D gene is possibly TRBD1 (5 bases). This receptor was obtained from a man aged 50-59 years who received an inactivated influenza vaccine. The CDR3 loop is CASSLGGTNSPLHF. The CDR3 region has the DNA TGTGCCAGCAGCTTGGGAGGGACTAATTCACCCCTCCACTTT. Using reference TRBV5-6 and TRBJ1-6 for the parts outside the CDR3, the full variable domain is DAGVTQSPTHLIKTRGQQVTLRCSPKSGHDTVSWYQQALGQGPQFIFQYYEEEERQRGNFPDRFSGHQFPNYSSELNVNALLLGDSALYLCASSLGGTNSPLHFGNGTRLTVT.